This TCR beta chain is drawn from a study of vaccination and CD4 T cells after COVID-19. Overall study context: Following dose two, a median about 70 days (range 14 to 241) passed before post-vaccine samples were taken. General observations from the study: Within convalescent individuals, 304 out of 307 vaccine-specific clones proved to be spike mono-reactive.

The Oncomine TCR Beta short-read assay generated sequence data from the DNA of cultured CD4+ T cells. Genomic DNA extraction was carried out from cultured CD4+ T cells. TCRdb reprocessed the PCR reads via MiXCR and lists one record per CDR3 protein. The sample lists some 11,000 distinct CDR3 sequences; 32% were seen once. V lost 7 bases and J 2 bases, leaving 14 bases between the germline ends. Germline loops: CDR1 MNHNS, CDR2 SASEGT. This CDR3 spans 14 amino acids. Details on this clonotype: What it binds is not known.

Sample treatment: roughly 10-day PBMC culture with coronavirus spike peptide pools or control peptides (ViraFEST assay). Samples of CD4+ T cells were obtained from the unexposed donor before the COVID-19 pandemic (2011-2018). The source is a human donor in good health. V is TRBV6-1 and J is TRBJ1-2; D ambiguous. Material: CD4+ T cells from blood, cultured in vitro. In DNA form, the CDR3 reads TGTGCCAGCACCCGAGAGCCTTCCAACTATGGCTACACCTTC. Amino acids: CASTREPSNYGYTF.